The following is a TCR beta chain sequence with its context. This sample is part of a study of control samples from healthy donors and cancer patients. TCRdb keeps only in-frame clones here, not all; method: immunoSEQ multiplex PCR. The repertoire holds roughly 120,000 clones, with more than 70% as singletons. This TCR was recovered from a woman aged 70-85 years in good health. The sequenced sample was blood.

The CDR3 DNA sequence: TGTGCCAGCAGCCAAGCAGTAAGCGGGCCAGATACGCAGTATTTT. Amino acid sequence: CASSQAVSGPDTQYF. J is TRBJ2-3 and V is TRBV3-1 (or the pseudogene TRBV3-2), with D possibly TRBD2 on 6 matching bases. The CDR3 is 15 amino acids. Germline V gene data show CDR1 as LGHDT and CDR2 as YNNKEL (reference sequence). With 1 base removed from V and 4 bases from J, the gap between germline ends came to 12 bases.